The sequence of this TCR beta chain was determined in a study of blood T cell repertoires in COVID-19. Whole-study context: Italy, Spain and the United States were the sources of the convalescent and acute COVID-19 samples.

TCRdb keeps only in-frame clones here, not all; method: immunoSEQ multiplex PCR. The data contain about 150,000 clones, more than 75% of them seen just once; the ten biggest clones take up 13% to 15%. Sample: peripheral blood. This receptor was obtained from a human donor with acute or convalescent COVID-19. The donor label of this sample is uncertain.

The CDR3 protein is CASSRGGHGNEKLFF. In DNA, the CDR3 is TGTGCCAGCTCTAGGGGGGGGCATGGTAATGAAAAACTGTTTTTT. V and J are TRBV5-4 and TRBJ1-4, with D tentatively TRBD1 (6 bases). The CDR3 extends over 15 amino acids. Per the germline V gene, CDR1 is SGHNT and CDR2 is YYREEE (reference sequence). Between the trimmed V and J ends, which lost 7 bases and 4 bases, there was a span of 17 bases.